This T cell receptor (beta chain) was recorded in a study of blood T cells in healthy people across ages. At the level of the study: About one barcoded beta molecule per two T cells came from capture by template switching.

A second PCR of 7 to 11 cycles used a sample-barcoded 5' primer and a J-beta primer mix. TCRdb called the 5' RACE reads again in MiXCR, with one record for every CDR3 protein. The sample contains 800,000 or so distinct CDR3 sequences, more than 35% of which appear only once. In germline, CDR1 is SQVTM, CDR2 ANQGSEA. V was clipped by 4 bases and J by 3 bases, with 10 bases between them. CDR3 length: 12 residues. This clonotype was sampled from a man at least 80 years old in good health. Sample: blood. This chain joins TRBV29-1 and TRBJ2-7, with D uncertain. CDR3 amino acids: CSVGGRNYEQYF. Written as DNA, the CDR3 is TGCAGCGTTGGTGGCAGAAACTACGAGCAGTACTTC.